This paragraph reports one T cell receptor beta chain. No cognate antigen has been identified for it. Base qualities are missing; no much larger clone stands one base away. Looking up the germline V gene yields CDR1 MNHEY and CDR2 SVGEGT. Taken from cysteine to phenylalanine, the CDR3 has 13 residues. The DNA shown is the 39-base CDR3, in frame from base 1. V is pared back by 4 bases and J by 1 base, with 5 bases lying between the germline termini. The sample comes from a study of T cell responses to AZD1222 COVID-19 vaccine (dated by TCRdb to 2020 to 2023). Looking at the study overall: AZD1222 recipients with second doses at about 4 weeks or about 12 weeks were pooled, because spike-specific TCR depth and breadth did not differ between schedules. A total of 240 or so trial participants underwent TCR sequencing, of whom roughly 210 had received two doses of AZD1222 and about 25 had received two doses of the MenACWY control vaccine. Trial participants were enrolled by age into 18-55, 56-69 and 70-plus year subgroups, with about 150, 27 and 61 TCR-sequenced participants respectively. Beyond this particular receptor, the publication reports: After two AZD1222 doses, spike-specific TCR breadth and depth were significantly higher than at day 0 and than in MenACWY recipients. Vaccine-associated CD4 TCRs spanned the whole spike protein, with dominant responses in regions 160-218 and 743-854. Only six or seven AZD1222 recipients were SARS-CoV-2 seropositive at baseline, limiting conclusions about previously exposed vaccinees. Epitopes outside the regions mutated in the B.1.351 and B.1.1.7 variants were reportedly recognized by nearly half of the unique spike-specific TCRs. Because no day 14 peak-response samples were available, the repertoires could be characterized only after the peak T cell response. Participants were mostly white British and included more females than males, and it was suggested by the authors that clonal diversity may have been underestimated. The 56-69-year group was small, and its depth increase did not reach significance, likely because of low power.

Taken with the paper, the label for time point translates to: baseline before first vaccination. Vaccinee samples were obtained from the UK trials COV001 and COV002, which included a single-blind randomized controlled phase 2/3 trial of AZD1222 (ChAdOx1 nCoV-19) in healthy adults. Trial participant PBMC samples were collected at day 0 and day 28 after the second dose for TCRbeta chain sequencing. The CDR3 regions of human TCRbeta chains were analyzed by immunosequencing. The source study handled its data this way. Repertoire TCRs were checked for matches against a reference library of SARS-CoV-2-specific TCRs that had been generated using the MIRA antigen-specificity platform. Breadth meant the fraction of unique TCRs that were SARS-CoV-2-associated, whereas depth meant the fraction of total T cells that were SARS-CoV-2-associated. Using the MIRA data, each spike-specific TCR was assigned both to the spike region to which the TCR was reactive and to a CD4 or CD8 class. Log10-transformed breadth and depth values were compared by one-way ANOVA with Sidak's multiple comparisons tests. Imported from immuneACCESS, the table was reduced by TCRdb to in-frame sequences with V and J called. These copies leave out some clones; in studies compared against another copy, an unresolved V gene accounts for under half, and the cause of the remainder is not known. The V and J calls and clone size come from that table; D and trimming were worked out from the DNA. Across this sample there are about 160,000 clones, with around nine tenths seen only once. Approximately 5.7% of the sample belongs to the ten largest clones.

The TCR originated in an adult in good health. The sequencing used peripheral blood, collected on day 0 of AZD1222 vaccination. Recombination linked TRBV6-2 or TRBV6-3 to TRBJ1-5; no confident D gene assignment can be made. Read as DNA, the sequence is TGTGCCAGCAGTTTTTCAAGCAATCAGCCCCAGCATTTT. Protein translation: CASSFSSNQPQHF.